The source of this T cell receptor (beta chain) is a study of blood T cell repertoires in COVID-19. Study at large: From the United States, Italy and Spain came samples of acute and convalescent COVID-19. Sources were T cells, B-cell-depleted T cells, or PBMCs; the material itself was cDNA or gDNA.

This clone was counted once. Sequencing was performed with immunoSEQ multiplex PCR; in TCRdb, only in-frame clones are kept and a portion is missing. The data show about 64,000 clones, with more than 75% seen just once and approximately 5.6% held by the top ten. The CDR3 consists of 15 residues. Germline V gene lookup returns CDR1 SGHDN and CDR2 FVKESK. Trimming removed 1 base at V and 6 bases at J, with 15 bases between. The chain is built from TRBV14 and TRBJ2-5; D is perhaps TRBD1 (5 bases). This sequence was found in a human donor in a cohort sampled during active COVID-19. The specimen sequenced was peripheral blood. CDR3 protein: CASSQAGPSSKTQYF. As DNA, the CDR3 is TGTGCCAGCAGCCAAGCAGGGCCCAGCAGCAAGACCCAGTACTTC.